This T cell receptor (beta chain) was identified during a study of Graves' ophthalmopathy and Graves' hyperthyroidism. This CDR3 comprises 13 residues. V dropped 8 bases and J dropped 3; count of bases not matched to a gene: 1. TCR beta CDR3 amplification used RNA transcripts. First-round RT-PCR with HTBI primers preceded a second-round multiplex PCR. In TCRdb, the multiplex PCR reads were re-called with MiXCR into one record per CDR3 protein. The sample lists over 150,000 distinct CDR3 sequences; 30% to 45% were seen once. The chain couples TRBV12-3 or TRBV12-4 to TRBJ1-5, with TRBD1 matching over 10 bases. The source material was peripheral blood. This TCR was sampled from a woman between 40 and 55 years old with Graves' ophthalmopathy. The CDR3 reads CASGQGVNQPQHF. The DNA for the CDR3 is TGTGCCAGCGGACAGGGGGTCAATCAGCCCCAGCATTTT.